This T cell receptor (beta chain) was retrieved from a study of Ad26.COV2.S vaccination and SARS-CoV-2 variants (dated by TCRdb to the early 2020s). Broadly, across the study: The specificity and breadth of SARS-CoV-2-reactive T cell receptors after Ad26.COV2.S vaccination were assessed by TCRbeta repertoire sequencing. A total of 32 samples were included in the TCR-sequenced set, comprising roughly 19 Ad26.COV2.S vaccine recipients, 5 placebo recipients and 8 SARS-CoV-2 convalescent individuals.

The label giving this sample's time point can be read as: individuals recovered from natural SARS-CoV-2 infection. TCRbeta CDR3 regions were sequenced with the immunoSEQ Assay. After extraction, genomic DNA underwent amplification by bias-controlled multiplex PCR, followed by high-throughput sequencing. Processing in the source paper ran as follows. To quantify the absolute abundance of every unique TCRbeta CDR3 region, sequences were collapsed and filtered. T cell fraction was estimated by normalization of TCRbeta template counts to usable DNA, with usable DNA being measured through amplification of reference genes present in all nucleated cells. Repertoire TCRs were annotated as SARS-CoV-2-specific when V gene, CDR3 amino acid sequence and J gene were exactly matched to a known reactive TCR set. MIRA supplied the reference SARS-CoV-2 TCR set, which was filtered for enrichment in COVID-19-positive ImmuneCODE repertoires so that public or cross-reactive TCRs were removed. Using the MIRA antigens, annotated TCRs were further analysed by specific ORF or by position within an ORF. Depth was the summed frequency of annotated unique rearrangements, while breadth was defined as annotated unique rearrangements over total unique productive rearrangements. Group comparisons of TCR breadth used two-sided Wilcoxon rank-sum tests. TCRdb re-hosts the immuneACCESS table, in-frame sequences only. Its copies lack some clones; in the studies checked, an unresolved V gene accounts for under half of them, and the cause for the rest is not known. That table gives V, J and clone size, and the DNA gave D and trimming. The sample table lists under 150,000 clones, 86% of them with a count of one. The ten largest make up less than 6% of the sample.

This clone is medium-sized (0.01 to 0.1%) in terms of sample share. No antigen is known for it. No base qualities exist here, and no much larger clone lies one base off it. Overall study outcomes, separate from this receptor: According to the authors, total T cell responses may have been underestimated by the TCR breadth and depth analyses. Compared with placebo recipients, Ad26.COV2.S recipients showed higher spike-specific TCR breadth (P = 0.0014). Vaccine and placebo recipients had similar non-spike TCR breadth, a finding consistent with the vaccine containing only spike. Substantial breadth of spike-specific CD8+ and CD4+ T cell responses was reported after vaccination.

This TCR derives from a human donor who had recovered from COVID-19. This specimen was peripheral blood, taken after recovery from COVID-19.

The CDR3 region: CASSPARGGEMNTEAFF. The DNA sequence is TGCGCCAGCAGCCCAGCTCGGGGAGGGGAGATGAACACTGAAGCTTTCTTT. The chain is assembled from TRBV5-1 and TRBJ1-1; TRBD1 is perhaps the D gene, given 5 matching bases. Inclusive of the bounding cysteine and phenylalanine, the CDR3 is 17 residues long. Only the CDR3 DNA is retained, 51 bases long and in frame from the first base. V sheds 4 bases and J sheds 0 bases, leaving 19 bases between their ends. The germline V gene encodes CDR1 SGHRS and CDR2 YFSETQ.